This T cell receptor (beta chain) was documented in a study of blood T cell repertoires in COVID-19. The wider study: Collection of acute and convalescent COVID-19 samples took place in the United States, Italy and Spain.

This CDR3 region has 14 residues. Trimming stripped 3 bases from V and 6 bases from J, with 12 bases between. Germline loops: CDR1 SGHTA, CDR2 FQGTGA. Study processing details: Amplifying reference gene primers gave estimates of nucleated cell counts. Clones were read by immunoSEQ multiplex PCR, and TCRdb kept only the in-frame ones, dropping some. V and J calls and clone size follow that table, whereas D and trimming were derived from the DNA. The sample shows 25,000 to 35,000 clones, about 80% of them seen only once. The TCR sequence derives from a man aged 70-80 years with active COVID-19. This chain joins TRBV7-3 and TRBJ2-1, with TRBD1 as a possible D gene (5 bases). The sequenced sample was peripheral blood. The CDR3 coding sequence is TGTGCCAGCAGCTTGCCAGGGATTATCAATGAGCAGTTCTTC. Its protein is CASSLPGIINEQFF.